This T cell receptor (beta chain) stems from a study of cytomegalovirus exposure and HLA in healthy donors. General study findings and limits: Most TCR sequences were seen very rarely across donors, but some public TCRs occurred in many. A later analysis showed that HLA-associated TCR beta chains had undergone more clonal expansion than equally common others. Certain sequence variants were highly shared and formed a cluster, and this cluster was likely a sequencing artifact. Later on, analysis showed that most CMV-associated TCR beta chains appeared to be HLA-restricted.

A remark on this clone: Its antigen is unidentified.

Germline V CDR1 and CDR2: LNHDA, SQIVND (reference sequence). Trimming at V came to 5 bases and at J to 3 bases, leaving 8 bases not matched to a gene. The CDR3 loop spans 15 amino acids. PCR used 60 Vbeta primers and 13 Jbeta primers. Clones were sequenced by immunoSEQ multiplex PCR, and TCRdb holds only the in-frame ones, with some missing. This sample has about 120,000 clones, with 80% found just once. The sample comprised PBMCs. The receptor was isolated from a female donor in good health and CMV-seropositive. The genes are TRBV19 and TRBJ1-1, with 8 bases aligning to TRBD1. DNA of the CDR3: TGTGCCAGTAGTCCTCAGGGGGCGCAGGACACTGAAGCTTTCTTT. Translated: CASSPQGAQDTEAFF.